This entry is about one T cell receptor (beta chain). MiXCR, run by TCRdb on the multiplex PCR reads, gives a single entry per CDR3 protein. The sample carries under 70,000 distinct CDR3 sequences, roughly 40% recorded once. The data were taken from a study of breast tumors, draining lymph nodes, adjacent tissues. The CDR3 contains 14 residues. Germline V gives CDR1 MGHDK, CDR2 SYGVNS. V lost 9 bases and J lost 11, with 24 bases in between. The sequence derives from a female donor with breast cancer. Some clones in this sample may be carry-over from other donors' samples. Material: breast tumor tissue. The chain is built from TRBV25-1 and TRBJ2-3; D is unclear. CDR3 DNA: TGTGCCAGGTCGACGGGCATCCAACGAAATGAGCAGTATTTT. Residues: CARSTGIQRNEQYF. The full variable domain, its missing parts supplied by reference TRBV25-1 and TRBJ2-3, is EADIYQTPRYLVIGTGKKITLECSQTMGHDKMYWYQQDPGMELHLIHYSYGVNSTEKGDLSSESTVSRIRTEHFPLTLESARPSHTSQYLCARSTGIQRNEQYFGPGTRLTVL.